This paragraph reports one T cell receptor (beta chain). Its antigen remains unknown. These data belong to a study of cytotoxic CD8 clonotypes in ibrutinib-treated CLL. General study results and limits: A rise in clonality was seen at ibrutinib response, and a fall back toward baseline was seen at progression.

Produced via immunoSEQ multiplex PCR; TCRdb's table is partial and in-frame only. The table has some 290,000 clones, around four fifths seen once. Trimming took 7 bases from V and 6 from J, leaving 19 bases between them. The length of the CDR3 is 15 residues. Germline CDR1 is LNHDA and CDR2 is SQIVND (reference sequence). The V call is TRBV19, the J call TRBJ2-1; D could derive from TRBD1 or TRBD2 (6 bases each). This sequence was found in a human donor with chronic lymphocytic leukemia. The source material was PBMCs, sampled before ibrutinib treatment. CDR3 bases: TGTGCCAGTACCAAAGGGGGGTTAGGGTTCAATGAGCAGTTCTTC. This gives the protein CASTKGGLGFNEQFF.